Presented here are 16 T cell receptor beta chains from one specimen sequenced in a study of regulatory and conventional T cells in RAG deficiency. Clones were sequenced by immunoSEQ multiplex PCR, and TCRdb holds only the in-frame ones, with some missing. The table has some 31,000 clones, more than 90% seen once; the top ten hold over 0.15%. Conventional CD4+ T cells were sorted from blood as CD25-low CD127-high cells. In addition, the sample was reused for a study of regulatory T cells. That paper adds: The PCR used 52 TRBV and 13 TRBJ primers.

The sequencing input was CD25- CD4+ T cells sorted from blood. These receptors were collected from a human donor in good health.

The chain recombines TRBV27 with TRBJ1-2, with D hard to call. Germline values: CDR1 MNHEY, CDR2 SMNVEV (reference sequence). With 4 bases removed from V and 2 bases from J, the gap between germline ends came to 14 bases. The CDR3 covers 15 residues. The CDR3 DNA reads as TGTGCCAGCAGTTCCATCAGCCGAGGGAACTATGGCTACACCTTC. This encodes CASSSISRGNYGYTF.

The chain carries TRBV10-1 and TRBJ2-3; 7 nucleotides align to TRBD2. Germline assignment: CDR1 WNHNN and CDR2 SYGVQD (reference sequence). V lost 2 bases to trimming and J lost 0 bases; unmatched junction nucleotides: 11. The CDR3 loop spans 18 amino acids. The CDR3, as DNA: TGCGCCAGCAGTGAGGGTGCCCTGATTAGCGGGAGCACAGATACGCAGTATTTT. Translated: CASSEGALISGSTDTQYF.

The genes are TRBV6-1 and TRBJ1-2; possible D gene TRBD1, 6 bases. Per germline, CDR1 MNHNS and CDR2 SASEGT. Deletions cut 2 bases from V and 6 bases from J, with 10 bases between. The CDR3 is 13 amino acids. The CDR3 protein is CASSENRVDGYTF. The DNA for the CDR3 is TGTGCCAGCAGTGAAAACAGGGTAGATGGCTACACCTTC.

The genes are TRBV19 and TRBJ1-6; D perhaps matches TRBD1 (5 bases). Trimming shortened V by 3 bases and J by 7 bases, and 16 bases separated the two germline ends. The length of the CDR3 is 16 residues. The germline V gene encodes CDR1 LNHDA and CDR2 SQIVND (reference sequence). CDR3 sequence reads: CASSMRDPKTNSPLHF. In nucleotides, the CDR3 is TGTGCCAGTAGTATGCGGGACCCAAAAACCAATTCACCCCTCCACTTT.

A single count supports this clone. The chain is built from TRBV5-1 and TRBJ1-2; 7 bases agree with TRBD1. V lost 4 bases, J lost 0 bases, and 12 bases stayed unmatched. Germline assignment: CDR1 SGHRS and CDR2 YFSETQ. The CDR3 is made up of 17 amino acids. CDR3 nucleotides: TGCGCCAGCAGCCTTGGATACGCGACAGGGACTAACTATGGCTACACCTTC. This encodes CASSLGYATGTNYGYTF.

V and J are TRBV29-1 and TRBJ1-2, with 9 bases matching TRBD1. CDR1 SQVTM and CDR2 ANQGSEA come from the germline V gene. CDR3 size: 13 residues. J was trimmed by 3 bases and V by 8 bases; bases with no gene match: 7. The CDR3 reads CSTRGQGDYGYTF. CDR3 in DNA: TGCAGCACTAGGGGACAGGGAGACTATGGCTACACCTTC.

The chain combines TRBV6-1 with TRBJ1-1; D gene ambiguous. Looked up from germline, CDR1 is MNHNS and CDR2 is SASEGT. The CDR3 has 10 residues. V gave up 7 bases and J gave up 5 bases, with 5 bases separating them. The CDR3 sequence is CASIRTEAFF. The CDR3 nucleotides are TGTGCCAGCATCAGGACTGAAGCTTTCTTT.

This chain links TRBV19 with TRBJ2-3; a possible D gene is TRBD2 (7 bases). The CDR3 is 14 amino acids. With 4 bases removed from V and 4 bases from J, the gap between germline ends came to 12 bases. The germline CDR1 and CDR2 sequences are LNHDA and SQIVND (reference sequence). The CDR3: CASSTTGGADTQYF. The CDR3 nucleotides read TGTGCCAGTAGTACAACGGGGGGCGCAGATACGCAGTATTTT.

The gene calls are TRBV7-3 and TRBJ1-5; D is possibly TRBD1 (5 bases). V lost 5 bases to trimming and J lost 10 bases, with 15 bases between them. The CDR3 has 13 amino acids. The germline CDR1 and CDR2 sequences are SGHTA and FQGTGA. The CDR3 bases are TGTGCCAGCAGCGCGGGACCGTGGGGCCCCCAGCATTTT. Its protein product is CASSAGPWGPQHF.

To note about this clone: Other nucleotide sequences from this sample produce the same CDR3. The CDR3 DNA reads as TGCGCCAGCAGCTCCCAGGACAGGTTCAACGAGCAGTACTTC. Translating it yields CASSSQDRFNEQYF. This rearrangement joins TRBV5-1 to TRBJ2-7; the match to TRBD1 covers 7 bases. CDR3 length: 14 amino acids. The germline CDR1 and CDR2 sequences are SGHRS and YFSETQ. Unmatched junction bases numbered 8, after V lost 3 bases and J lost 5 bases.

The V and J genes are TRBV25-1 and TRBJ2-1; D might be TRBD1 (5 bases). This CDR3 region has 13 residues. Germline CDR1 MGHDK, CDR2 SYGVNS. V was trimmed by 6 bases and J by 5 bases, leaving 11 bases between them. The CDR3 DNA follows: TGTGCCAGCAGGGATAGGGGCCACAATGAGCAGTTCTTC. Translated: CASRDRGHNEQFF.

This chain connects TRBV19 to TRBJ1-5; a weak D match, TRBD1 (5 bases). CDR3 length equals 14 residues. The V and J ends lost 2 bases and 5 bases respectively, with 10 bases between them. Germline V CDR1 and CDR2: LNHDA, SQIVND (reference sequence). DNA of the CDR3: TGTGCCAGTAGTATATGGGGGGAAGATCAGCCCCAGCATTTT. It translates to CASSIWGEDQPQHF. Based on the CDR3 plus reference TRBV19 and TRBJ1-5, the full variable domain is DGGITQSPKYLFRKEGQNVTLSCEQNLNHDAMYWYRQDPGQGLRLIYYSQIVNDFQKGDIAEGYSVSREKKESFPLTVTSAQKNPTAFYLCASSIWGEDQPQHFGDGTRLSIL.

This rearrangement joins TRBV7-5 to TRBJ1-4; the tabulated D call, TRBD1, remains unverified against the DNA. TRBV7-5 constitutes a pseudogene. The CDR3 extends over 17 amino acids. Here the CDR3 reads CARSLARGTGGSEKLFF. Here the CDR3 DNA reads TGTGCCAGAAGCTTAGCACGCGGGACAGGGGGAAGTGAAAAACTGTTTTTT.

The rearrangement links TRBV18 to TRBJ2-7, with 16 bases lining up with TRBD2. This CDR3 spans 18 amino acids. The trim removed 3 bases at V and 0 bases at J, leaving 5 bases unmatched. Per germline, CDR1 KGHSH and CDR2 LQKENI. The CDR3 DNA reads as TGTGCCAGCTCACCGGGACTAGCGGGGGGGTTCGCCTCCTACGAGCAGTACTTC. This encodes CASSPGLAGGFASYEQYF.

The V call is TRBV18, the J call TRBJ2-5, with 16 bases that match TRBD2. This CDR3 has 17 residues. The germline gives CDR1 KGHSH, CDR2 LQKENI. V trimming: 3 bases; J trimming: 5 bases; junction bases outside the gene matches: 6. CDR3 sequence reads: CASSPGTSGGAGETQYF. CDR3 DNA: TGTGCCAGCTCACCCGGGACTAGCGGGGGGGCCGGTGAGACCCAGTACTTC.

The rearrangement uses TRBV5-1 and TRBJ2-3; possibly TRBD2 for D (5 bases). The CDR3 loop spans 15 amino acids. Germline CDR1 reads SGHRS; CDR2 reads YFSETQ. V shed 4 bases and J shed 2 bases, with 14 bases lying between them. The DNA of the CDR3 is TGCGCCAGCAGCCATGGACTGGCAGTCACAGATACGCAGTATTTT. Protein product: CASSHGLAVTDTQYF.